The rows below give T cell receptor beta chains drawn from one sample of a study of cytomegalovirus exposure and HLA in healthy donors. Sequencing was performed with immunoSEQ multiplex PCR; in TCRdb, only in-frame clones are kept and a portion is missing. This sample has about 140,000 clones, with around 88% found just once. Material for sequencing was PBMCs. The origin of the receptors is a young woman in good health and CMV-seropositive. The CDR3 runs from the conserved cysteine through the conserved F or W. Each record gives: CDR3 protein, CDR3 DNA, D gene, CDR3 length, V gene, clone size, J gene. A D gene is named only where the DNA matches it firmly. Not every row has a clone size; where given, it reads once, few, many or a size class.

CASSRLSDRGGNTIYF	TGTGCCAGCAGTCGTCTATCGGACAGGGGTGGAAACACCATATATTTT	TRBD1	16	TRBV27	NA	TRBJ1-3
CASSGLAGGPDTQYF	TGTGCCAGCAGTGGACTAGCGGGGGGGCCGGATACGCAGTATTTT	TRBD2	15	TRBV6-1	NA	TRBJ2-3
CASSFWDSFNYGYTF	TGTGCCAGCAGCTTCTGGGACAGCTTTAACTATGGCTACACCTTC	TRBD1	15	TRBV7-9	NA	TRBJ1-2
CAWSRGTSNTGELFF	TGTGCCTGGAGCCGAGGGACTAGCAACACCGGGGAGCTGTTTTTT	TRBD2	15	TRBV30	NA	TRBJ2-2
CASSRQGNTEAFF	TGCGCCAGCAGCCGCCAGGGGAACACTGAAGCTTTCTTT	NA	13	TRBV5-1	NA	TRBJ1-1
CASSLAGPLGTQYF	TGTGCCAGCAGTTTAGCAGGGCCCCTGGGGACCCAGTACTTC	NA	14	TRBV28	NA	TRBJ2-5
CASSSSGQETQYF	TGTGCCAGCAGCTCCTCAGGCCAAGAGACCCAGTACTTC	NA	13	TRBV7-2	NA	TRBJ2-5
CASTRDGGEQFF	TGCGCCAGCACCCGAGACGGGGGAGAGCAGTTCTTC	NA	12	TRBV5-1	NA	TRBJ2-1
CASSLGGGGYTF	TGTGCCAGCAGCTTAGGGGGAGGGGGCTACACCTTC	NA	12	TRBV7-2	NA	TRBJ1-2
CASSLSGGEGTTEAFF	TGTGCCAGCAGCTTATCGGGAGGGGAGGGGACCACTGAAGCTTTCTTT	NA	16	TRBV7-9	NA	TRBJ1-1
CASSLPDRGNEQYF	TGTGCCAGCAGCTTACCGGACAGGGGAAACGAGCAGTACTTC	TRBD1	14	TRBV5-5	NA	TRBJ2-7
CASSSGLAGFGEQFF	TGTGCCAGCAGCTCAGGACTAGCGGGATTTGGAGAGCAGTTCTTC	TRBD2	15	TRBV7-3	NA	TRBJ2-1
CASSPVWRGTEAFF	TGTGCCAGCTCACCCGTGTGGAGGGGCACTGAAGCTTTCTTT	NA	14	TRBV18	NA	TRBJ1-1
CASSQSSGTWGLNTDTQYF	TGCGCCAGCAGCCAATCTAGCGGGACCTGGGGCTTAAACACAGATACGCAGTATTTT	TRBD2	19	TRBV4-3	NA	TRBJ2-3
CATSRDPTGTGELFF	TGTGCCACCAGCAGAGATCCAACCGGGACCGGGGAGCTGTTTTTT	NA	15	TRBV15	NA	TRBJ2-2
CASSLAWGDHPMNTEAFF	TGCGCCAGCAGCTTGGCCTGGGGCGACCACCCTATGAACACTGAAGCTTTCTTT	NA	18	TRBV5-1	NA	TRBJ1-1
CASADRSYEQYF	TGTGCCAGCGCGGACAGGTCCTACGAGCAGTACTTC	TRBD1	12	TRBV19	NA	TRBJ2-7
CAWTGSGEKLFF	TGTGCCTGGACAGGGTCCGGTGAAAAACTGTTTTTT	NA	12	TRBV30	NA	TRBJ1-4
CASSLQGLWAQAFF	TGTGCCAGCAGTTTGCAGGGGCTCTGGGCTCAGGCTTTCTTT	NA	14	TRBV27	few	TRBJ1-1
CASSLSTLTGNTIYF	TGTGCCAGCAGCCTGTCGACACTTACTGGAAACACCATATATTTT	NA	15	TRBV7-9	NA	TRBJ1-3
CASRQVSSPLHF	TGTGCCAGCAGACAGGTTAGCTCACCCCTCCACTTT	NA	12	TRBV25-1	NA	TRBJ1-6
CAERQGAQGYTF	TGTGCCGAGAGACAGGGGGCGCAGGGCTACACCTTC	TRBD1	12	TRBV30	NA	TRBJ1-2
CATNAANTEAFF	TGTGCCACGAACGCGGCGAACACTGAAGCTTTCTTT	NA	12	TRBV28	NA	TRBJ1-1
CASSGGGVSYEQYF	TGTGCCAGCAGCGGTGGGGGGGTCTCCTACGAGCAGTACTTC	TRBD2	14	TRBV9	NA	TRBJ2-7
CASSLSLGTGGHEQYF	TGTGCCAGCAGTTTATCCCTAGGGACAGGGGGACACGAGCAGTACTTC	TRBD1	16	TRBV27	NA	TRBJ2-7
CASSLKLPRGIHEQYF	TGTGCCAGCAGTTTGAAACTACCCAGGGGTATCCACGAGCAGTACTTC	NA	16	TRBV28	NA	TRBJ2-7
CASSVGQSSYNEQFF	TGTGCCAGCAGCGTAGGACAGAGCTCCTACAATGAGCAGTTCTTC	NA	15	TRBV9	NA	TRBJ2-1
CASSYTGEKSLAFF	TGTGCCAGCAGTTACACAGGGGAAAAAAGTTTGGCTTTCTTT	TRBD1	14	TRBV6-5	NA	TRBJ1-1
CASTEGGVADTQYF	TGTGCCAGTACGGAGGGAGGGGTCGCAGATACGCAGTATTTT	TRBD2	14	TRBV19	NA	TRBJ2-3
CASSMEWGQISNQPQHF	TGTGCCAGTAGTATGGAATGGGGACAGATCAGCAATCAGCCCCAGCATTTT	TRBD1	17	TRBV19	NA	TRBJ1-5
CASLSTRQGYNEQFF	TGTGCCAGCTTGTCAACACGACAGGGCTACAATGAGCAGTTCTTC	TRBD1	15	TRBV19	NA	TRBJ2-1
CASSAQQPLRPIRSEKLFF	TGCGCCAGCAGTGCTCAGCAGCCTCTACGCCCCATTCGGAGTGAAAAACTGTTTTTT	NA	19	TRBV10-1	NA	TRBJ1-4
CASSAGLAQETQYF	TGTGCCAGCAGCGCCGGACTAGCGCAAGAGACCCAGTACTTC	TRBD2	14	TRBV5-4	few	TRBJ2-5
CASSIGAAPSYEQYF	TGTGCCAGTAGTATAGGGGCAGCTCCCTCCTACGAGCAGTACTTC	NA	15	TRBV19	NA	TRBJ2-7
CASSPGLAGSYEQYF	TGTGCCAGCAGCCCCGGACTAGCGGGCTCCTACGAGCAGTACTTC	TRBD2	15	TRBV13	NA	TRBJ2-7
CAWSGFSQGGQPQHF	TGTGCCTGGAGTGGATTCAGTCAGGGAGGCCAGCCCCAGCATTTT	NA	15	TRBV30	once	TRBJ1-5
CASSSTGGDGYTF	TGCGCCAGCAGCTCGACAGGGGGTGATGGCTACACCTTC	TRBD1	13	TRBV5-1	NA	TRBJ1-2
CASSPSLAGASYNEQFF	TGCGCCAGCAGCCCGAGTCTAGCGGGAGCTTCCTACAATGAGCAGTTCTTC	TRBD2	17	TRBV5-1	few	TRBJ2-1
CASSLGRLEEQYF	TGTGCCAGCAGTTTGGGGCGATTGGAGGAGCAGTACTTC	NA	13	TRBV28	NA	TRBJ2-7
CASTDSYTGELFF	TGTGCCAGCACCGACAGTTACACCGGGGAGCTGTTTTTT	NA	13	TRBV7-6	once	TRBJ2-2
CASSLVAGDSPLHF	TGCGCCAGCAGCTTGGTTGCAGGTGATTCACCCCTCCACTTT	NA	14	TRBV5-1	once	TRBJ1-6
CASSLRLAGGYEQFF	TGCGCCAGCAGCTTGCGGCTAGCGGGGGGCTATGAGCAGTTCTTC	TRBD2	15	TRBV5-1	once	TRBJ2-1
CASSVGASGRAHGGYNEQFF	TGTGCCAGCAGCGTAGGAGCTAGCGGGAGGGCCCATGGGGGCTACAATGAGCAGTTCTTC	TRBD2	20	TRBV9	NA	TRBJ2-1
CASSRREETQYF	TGTGCCAGTAGTCGGCGGGAAGAGACCCAGTACTTC	NA	12	TRBV19	NA	TRBJ2-5
CASSLAQTGANVLTF	TGTGCCAGCAGCTTGGCCCAAACTGGGGCCAACGTCCTGACTTTC	NA	15	TRBV5-6	once	TRBJ2-6
CASSPWDRTDTQYF	TGCGCCAGCAGCCCCTGGGACAGGACAGATACGCAGTATTTT	TRBD1	14	TRBV5-1	NA	TRBJ2-3
CASSLGGTPNQPQHF	TGTGCCAGCAGCTTAGGAGGGACACCAAATCAGCCCCAGCATTTT	NA	15	TRBV11-2	NA	TRBJ1-5
CASSLQGTSGKTQYF	TGTGCCAGCAGTTTACAGGGGACCTCGGGGAAGACCCAGTACTTC	NA	15	TRBV28	NA	TRBJ2-5
CASRQTVNGKEQYF	TGCGCCAGCAGGCAGACAGTAAACGGCAAGGAGCAGTACTTC	NA	14	TRBV5-1	NA	TRBJ2-7
CASRNQGSPYF	TGTGCCAGCAGGAATCAGGGGTCTCCGTACTTC	NA	11	TRBV25-1	NA	TRBJ2-7
CASSQTNRGGSPLHF	TGTGCCAGCAGCCAAACCAACAGGGGTGGTTCACCCCTCCACTTT	TRBD1	15	TRBV11-2	NA	TRBJ1-6
CSVEGEVRNTEAFF	TGCAGCGTTGAAGGGGAGGTCCGGAACACTGAAGCTTTCTTT	NA	14	TRBV29-1	NA	TRBJ1-1